A selection of T cell receptor beta chains follows, all from one sample in a study of blood T cells in healthy people across ages. From the 5' RACE reads, TCRdb called clonotypes with MiXCR, one entry per CDR3 protein. The table has around 750,000 distinct CDR3 sequences, 53% seen once; the top ten hold approximately 40%. Sequenced input: blood. The source is an older man in good health. Each CDR3 is given with its conserved first and last residue. A D gene is named only where the DNA matches it firmly. Size values are once, few and many counts, or a class for expanded clones, and some rows have none.

d_gene	v_gene	j_gene	abundance	CDR3aa	CDR3nt
TRBD1	TRBV12-3/TRBV12-4	TRBJ1-2	NA	CASSRIGQGDDGYTF	TGTGCCAGCAGTCGTATCGGACAGGGGGATGATGGCTACACCTTC
NA	TRBV7-2	TRBJ1-6	NA	CASSGQSHSPLHF	TGTGCCAGCAGTGGACAGAGTCATTCACCCCTCCACTTT
NA	TRBV4-2	TRBJ2-5	few	CASSLDDTGETQYF	TGTGCCAGCAGCCTGGACGATACAGGGGAGACCCAGTACTTC
TRBD2	TRBV18	TRBJ2-7	NA	CASSPPGTIAYEQYF	TGTGCCAGCTCACCTCCCGGGACTATTGCCTACGAGCAGTACTTC
TRBD2	TRBV5-4	TRBJ2-1	NA	CASSSLAGTPNEQFF	TGTGCCAGCAGCTCACTAGCGGGAACCCCCAATGAGCAGTTCTTC
TRBD2	TRBV24-1	TRBJ2-1	NA	CATSDLGLAGGNQGVDEQFF	TGTGCCACCAGTGATTTAGGACTAGCGGGAGGAAACCAGGGGGTCGATGAGCAGTTCTTC
TRBD1	TRBV28	TRBJ1-1	once	CASSPGGYNTEAFF	TGTGCCAGCAGTCCAGGGGGGTACAACACTGAAGCTTTCTTT
NA	TRBV11-2	TRBJ2-1	few	CASSSLDSYNEQFF	TGTGCCAGCAGCTCTTTGGACAGCTACAATGAGCAGTTCTTC
TRBD2	TRBV9	TRBJ2-5	NA	CASSVTSGRAGETQYF	TGTGCCAGCAGCGTAACTAGCGGGAGGGCCGGAGAGACCCAGTACTTC
NA	TRBV25-1	TRBJ2-7	few	CASSRAGASYEQYF	TGTGCCAGCAGCCGGGCTGGGGCCTCCTACGAGCAGTACTTC
NA	TRBV28	TRBJ2-5	few	CASSPMGTQYF	TGTGCCAGCAGCCCCATGGGGACCCAGTACTTC